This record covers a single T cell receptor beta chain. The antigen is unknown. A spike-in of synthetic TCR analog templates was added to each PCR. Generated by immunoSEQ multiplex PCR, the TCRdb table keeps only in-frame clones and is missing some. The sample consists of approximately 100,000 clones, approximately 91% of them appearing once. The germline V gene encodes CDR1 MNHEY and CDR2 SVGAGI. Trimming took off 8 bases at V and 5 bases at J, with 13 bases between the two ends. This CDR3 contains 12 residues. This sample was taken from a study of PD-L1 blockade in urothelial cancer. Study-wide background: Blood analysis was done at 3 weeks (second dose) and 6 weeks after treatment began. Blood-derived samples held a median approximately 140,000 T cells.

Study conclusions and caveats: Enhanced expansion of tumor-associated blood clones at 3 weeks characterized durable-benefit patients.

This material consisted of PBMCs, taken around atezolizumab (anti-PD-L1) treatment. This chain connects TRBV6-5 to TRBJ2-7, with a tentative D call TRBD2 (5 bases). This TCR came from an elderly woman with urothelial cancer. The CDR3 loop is CASGPGIHEQYF. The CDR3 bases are TGTGCCAGCGGCCCGGGGATCCACGAGCAGTACTTC.